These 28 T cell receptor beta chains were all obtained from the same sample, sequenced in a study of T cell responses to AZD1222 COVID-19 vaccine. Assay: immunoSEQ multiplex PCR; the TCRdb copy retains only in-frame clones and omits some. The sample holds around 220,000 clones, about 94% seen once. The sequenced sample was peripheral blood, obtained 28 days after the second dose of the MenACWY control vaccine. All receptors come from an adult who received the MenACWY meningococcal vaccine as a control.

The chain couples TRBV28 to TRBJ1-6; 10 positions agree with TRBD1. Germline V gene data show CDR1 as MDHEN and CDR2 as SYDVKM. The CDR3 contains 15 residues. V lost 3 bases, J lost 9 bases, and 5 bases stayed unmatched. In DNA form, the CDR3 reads TGTGCCAGCAGTTTTGGGACAGGGGTGGGTTCACCCCTCCACTTT. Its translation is CASSFGTGVGSPLHF.

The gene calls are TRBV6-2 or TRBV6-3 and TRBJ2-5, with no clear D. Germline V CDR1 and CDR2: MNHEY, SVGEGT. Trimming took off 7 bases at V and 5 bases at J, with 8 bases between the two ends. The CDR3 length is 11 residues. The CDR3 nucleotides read TGTGCCAGCATCCCTAAGGAGACCCAGTACTTC. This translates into CASIPKETQYF.

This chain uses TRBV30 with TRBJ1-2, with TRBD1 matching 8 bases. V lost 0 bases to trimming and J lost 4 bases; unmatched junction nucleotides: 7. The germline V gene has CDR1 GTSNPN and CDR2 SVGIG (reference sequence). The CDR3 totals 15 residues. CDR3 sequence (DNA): TGTGCCTGGAGTGTACGACGGACAGGGAGCTATGGCTACACCTTC. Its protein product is CAWSVRRTGSYGYTF.

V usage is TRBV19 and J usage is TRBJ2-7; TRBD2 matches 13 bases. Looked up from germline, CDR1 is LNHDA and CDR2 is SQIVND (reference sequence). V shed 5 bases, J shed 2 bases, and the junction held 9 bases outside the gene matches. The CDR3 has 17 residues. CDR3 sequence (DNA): TGTGCCAGTAGTCCCCCGGGACTAGCGGGACCGCCCTACGAGCAGTACTTC. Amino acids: CASSPPGLAGPPYEQYF.

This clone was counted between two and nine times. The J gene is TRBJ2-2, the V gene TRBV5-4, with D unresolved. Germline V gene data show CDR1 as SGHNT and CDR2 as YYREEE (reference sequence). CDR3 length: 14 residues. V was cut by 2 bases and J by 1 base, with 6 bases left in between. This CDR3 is CASSFSQNTGELFF. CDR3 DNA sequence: TGTGCCAGCAGCTTCTCACAGAACACCGGGGAGCTGTTTTTT.

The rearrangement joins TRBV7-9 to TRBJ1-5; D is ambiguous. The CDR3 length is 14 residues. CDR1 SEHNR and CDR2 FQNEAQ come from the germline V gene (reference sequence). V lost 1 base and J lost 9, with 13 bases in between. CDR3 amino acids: CASSLGVPGLPQHF. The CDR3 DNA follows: TGTGCCAGCAGCTTAGGAGTCCCAGGTCTGCCCCAGCATTTT. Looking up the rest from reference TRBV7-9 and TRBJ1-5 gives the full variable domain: DTGVSQNPRHKITKRGQNVTFRCDPISEHNRLYWYRQTLGQGPEFLTYFQNEAQLEKSRLLSDRFSAERPKGSFSTLEIQRTEQGDSAMYLCASSLGVPGLPQHFGDGTRLSIL.

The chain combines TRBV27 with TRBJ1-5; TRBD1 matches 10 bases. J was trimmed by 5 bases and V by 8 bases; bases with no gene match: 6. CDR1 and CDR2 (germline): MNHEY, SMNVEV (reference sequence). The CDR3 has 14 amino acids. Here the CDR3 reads CASRDRGNYQPQHF. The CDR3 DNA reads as TGTGCCAGCCGGGACAGGGGAAACTATCAGCCCCAGCATTTT.

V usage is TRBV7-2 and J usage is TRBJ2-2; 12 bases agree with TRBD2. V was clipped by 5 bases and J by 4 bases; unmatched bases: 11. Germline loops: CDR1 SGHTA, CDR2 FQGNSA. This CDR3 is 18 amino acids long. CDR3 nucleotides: TGTGCCAGCAGCAGGAGGCTAGCGGGAGGGGTGGTCACCGGGGAGCTGTTTTTT. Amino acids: CASSRRLAGGVVTGELFF.

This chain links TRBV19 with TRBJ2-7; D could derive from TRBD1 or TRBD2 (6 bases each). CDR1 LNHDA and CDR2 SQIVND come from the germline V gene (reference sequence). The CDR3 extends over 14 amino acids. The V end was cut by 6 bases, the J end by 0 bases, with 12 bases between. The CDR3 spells CASSAGQYSYEQYF. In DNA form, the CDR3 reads TGTGCCAGTAGCGCGGGACAATACTCCTACGAGCAGTACTTC.

CDR3: CASSEWGDRRGYTF. The CDR3 DNA reads as TGTGCCAGCAGTGAATGGGGGGACAGGCGTGGCTACACCTTC. The V gene is TRBV25-1, the J gene TRBJ1-2; 8 positions match TRBD1. This CDR3 contains 14 residues. Germline V gene lookup returns CDR1 MGHDK and CDR2 SYGVNS. With V trimmed by 1 base and J by 7 bases, 5 bases remained unmatched.

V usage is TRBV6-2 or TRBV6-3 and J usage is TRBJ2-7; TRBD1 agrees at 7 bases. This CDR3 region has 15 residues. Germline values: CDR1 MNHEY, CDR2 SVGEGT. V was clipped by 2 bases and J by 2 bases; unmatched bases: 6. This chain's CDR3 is CASSYVAGTAYEQYF. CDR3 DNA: TGTGCCAGCAGTTACGTGGCCGGGACAGCCTACGAGCAGTACTTC.

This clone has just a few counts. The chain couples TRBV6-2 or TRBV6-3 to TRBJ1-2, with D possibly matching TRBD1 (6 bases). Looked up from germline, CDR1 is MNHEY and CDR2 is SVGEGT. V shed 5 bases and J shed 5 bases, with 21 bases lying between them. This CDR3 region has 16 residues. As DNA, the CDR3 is TGTGCCAGCAGTCAGTTCGACAGGAGGCCCCCTTATGGCTACACCTTC. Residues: CASSQFDRRPPYGYTF.

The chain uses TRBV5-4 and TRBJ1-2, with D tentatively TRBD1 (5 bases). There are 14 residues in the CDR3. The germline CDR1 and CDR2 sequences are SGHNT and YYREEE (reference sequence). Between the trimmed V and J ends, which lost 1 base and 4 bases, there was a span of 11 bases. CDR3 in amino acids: CASSLRRGGYGYTF. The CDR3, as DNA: TGTGCCAGCAGCTTGAGAAGGGGTGGCTATGGCTACACCTTC.

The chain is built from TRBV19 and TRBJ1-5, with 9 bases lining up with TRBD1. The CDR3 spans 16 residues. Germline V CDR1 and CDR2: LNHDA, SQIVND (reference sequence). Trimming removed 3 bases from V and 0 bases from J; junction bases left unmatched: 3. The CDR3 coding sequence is TGTGCCAGTAGTATTGGGACAGGGTTTAGCAATCAGCCCCAGCATTTT. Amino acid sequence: CASSIGTGFSNQPQHF.

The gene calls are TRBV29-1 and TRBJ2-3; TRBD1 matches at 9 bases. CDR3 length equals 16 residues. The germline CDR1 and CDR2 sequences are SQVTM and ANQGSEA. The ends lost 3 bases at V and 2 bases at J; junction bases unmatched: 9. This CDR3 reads CSVDRTGGTYTDTQYF. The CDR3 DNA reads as TGCAGCGTTGACCGAACAGGGGGCACTTACACAGATACGCAGTATTTT.

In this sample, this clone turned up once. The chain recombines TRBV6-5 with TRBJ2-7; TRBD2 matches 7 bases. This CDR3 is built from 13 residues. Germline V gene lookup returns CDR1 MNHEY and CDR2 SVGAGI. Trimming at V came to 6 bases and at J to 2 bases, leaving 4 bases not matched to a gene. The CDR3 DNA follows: TGTGCCAGCAGGGCTAGCGGCACCTACGAGCAGTACTTC. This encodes CASRASGTYEQYF.

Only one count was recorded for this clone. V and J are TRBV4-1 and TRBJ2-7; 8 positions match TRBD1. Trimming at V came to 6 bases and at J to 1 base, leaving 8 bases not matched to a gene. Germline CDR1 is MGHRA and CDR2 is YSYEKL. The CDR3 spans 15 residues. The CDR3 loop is CASSIGTGSSYEQYF. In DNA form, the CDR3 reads TGCGCCAGCAGTATCGGGACAGGATCTTCCTACGAGCAGTACTTC.

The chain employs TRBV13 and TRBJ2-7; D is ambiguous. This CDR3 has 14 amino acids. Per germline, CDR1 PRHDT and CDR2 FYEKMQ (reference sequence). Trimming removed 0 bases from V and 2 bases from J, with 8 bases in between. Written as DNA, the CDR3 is TGTGCCAGCAGCTTAGGCCGCCCGACCTACGAGCAGTACTTC. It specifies CASSLGRPTYEQYF.

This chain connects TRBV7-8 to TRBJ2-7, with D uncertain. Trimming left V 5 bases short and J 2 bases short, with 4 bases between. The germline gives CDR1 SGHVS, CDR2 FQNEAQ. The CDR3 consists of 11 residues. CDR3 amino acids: CASSRTYEQYF. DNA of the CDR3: TGTGCCAGCAGCCGCACCTACGAGCAGTACTTC.

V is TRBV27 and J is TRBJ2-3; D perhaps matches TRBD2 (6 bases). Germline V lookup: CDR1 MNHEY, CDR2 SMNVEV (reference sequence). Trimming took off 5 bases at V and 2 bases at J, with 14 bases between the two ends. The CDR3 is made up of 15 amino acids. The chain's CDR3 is CASSRRGPITDTQYF. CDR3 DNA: TGTGCCAGCAGTAGGAGGGGCCCCATCACAGATACGCAGTATTTT.

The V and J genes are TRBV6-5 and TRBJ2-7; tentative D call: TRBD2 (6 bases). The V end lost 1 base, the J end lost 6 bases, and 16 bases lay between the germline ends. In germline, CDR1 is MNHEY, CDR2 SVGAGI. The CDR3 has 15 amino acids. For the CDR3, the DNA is TGTGCCAGCAGTTACTTGCTGGGGGGAACGGGCGAGCAGTACTTC. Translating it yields CASSYLLGGTGEQYF.

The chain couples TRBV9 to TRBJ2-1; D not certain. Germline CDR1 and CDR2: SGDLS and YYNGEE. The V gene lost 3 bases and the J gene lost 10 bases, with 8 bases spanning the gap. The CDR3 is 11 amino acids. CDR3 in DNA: TGTGCCAGCAGCGCAAGAGGAGAGCAGTTCTTC. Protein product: CASSARGEQFF.

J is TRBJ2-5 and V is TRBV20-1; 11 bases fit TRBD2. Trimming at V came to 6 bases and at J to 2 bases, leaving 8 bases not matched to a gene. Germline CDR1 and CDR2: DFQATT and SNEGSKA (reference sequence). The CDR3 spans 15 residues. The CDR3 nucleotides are TGCAGTGCCAGTCCCACTAGCGGGGGTCAAGAGACCCAGTACTTC. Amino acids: CSASPTSGGQETQYF.

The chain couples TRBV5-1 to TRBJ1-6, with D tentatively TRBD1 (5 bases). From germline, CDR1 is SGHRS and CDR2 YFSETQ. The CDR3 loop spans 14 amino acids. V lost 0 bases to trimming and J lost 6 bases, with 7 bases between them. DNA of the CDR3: TGCGCCAGCAGCTTGGACCAGGGTAATTCACCCCTCCACTTT. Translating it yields CASSLDQGNSPLHF.

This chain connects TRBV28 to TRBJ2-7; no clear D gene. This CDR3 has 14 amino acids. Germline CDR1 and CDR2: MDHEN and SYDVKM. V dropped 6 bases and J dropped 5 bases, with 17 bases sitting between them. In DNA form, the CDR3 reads TGTGCCAGCAGGGCACCATCCCTTTGGAACGAGCAGTACTTC. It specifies CASRAPSLWNEQYF.

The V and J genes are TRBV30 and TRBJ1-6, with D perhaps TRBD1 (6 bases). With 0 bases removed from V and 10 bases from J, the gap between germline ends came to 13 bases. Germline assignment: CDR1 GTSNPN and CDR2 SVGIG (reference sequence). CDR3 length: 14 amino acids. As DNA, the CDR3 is TGTGCCTGGAGTGTATGGGGGGCGGACTCACCCCTCCACTTT. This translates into CAWSVWGADSPLHF.

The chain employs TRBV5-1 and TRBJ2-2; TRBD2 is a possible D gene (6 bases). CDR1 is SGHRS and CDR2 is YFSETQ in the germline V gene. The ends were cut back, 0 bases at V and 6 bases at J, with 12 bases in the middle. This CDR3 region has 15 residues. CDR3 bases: TGCGCCAGCAGCTTGGTCGGGAGTACGCCCGGGGAGCTGTTTTTT. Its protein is CASSLVGSTPGELFF.

In DNA, the CDR3 is TGTGCCAGCAGCCAAGATCCCTCGTACACAGGGCAGCGTGGCTCCTACAATGAGCAGTTCTTC. Translation: CASSQDPSYTGQRGSYNEQFF. The chain is built from TRBV3-1 (or the pseudogene TRBV3-2) and TRBJ2-1; a weak D match, TRBD1 (6 bases). CDR1 and CDR2 from the germline V gene are LGHDT and YNNKEL (reference sequence). Trimming stripped 0 bases from V and 0 bases from J, with 24 bases between. The CDR3 is made up of 21 amino acids.